The next 8 T cell receptor beta chains were all read from a single sample in a study of T cell repertoires in cytomegalovirus infection. TCRdb re-derived calls from the reads in MiXCR, one entry per CDR3 protein. The sample contains about 740,000 distinct CDR3 sequences, under 40% of which appear only once. Sequences were obtained from PBMCs. The receptor set was obtained from a human donor in good health (CMV status not recorded). Some clones in this sample may be carry-over from other donors' samples.

This clonotype was seen only a few times. The gene calls are TRBV7-2 and TRBJ1-6; tentative D call: TRBD1 (6 bases). Germline CDR1 SGHTA, CDR2 FQGNSA. CDR3 length equals 15 residues. V was pared by 1 base and J by 6 bases, with 10 bases between. The CDR3 is CASSLVRTVNSPLHF. CDR3 nucleotide sequence: TGTGCCAGCAGCTTAGTTAGGACAGTTAATTCACCCCTCCACTTT.

This clonotype was seen more than once but under ten times. Sequence at one end of the junction differs from germline and may be a read error. This chain's CDR3 is CASSLDSHQPQHF. CDR3 DNA: TGTGCCAGCAGCTTAGACAGCCATCAGCCCCAGCATTTT. The chain couples TRBV5-3 to TRBJ1-5; D is possibly TRBD1 (5 bases). TRBV5-3 is an open reading frame, and its role is uncertain. This CDR3 is built from 13 residues.

This clonotype was detected a few times. This sequence joins TRBV5-4 and TRBJ1-2; D call uncertain. The length of the CDR3 is 16 residues. Germline CDR1 reads SGHNT; CDR2 reads YYREEE (reference sequence). Trimming removed 1 base at V and 1 base at J, with 14 bases between. The CDR3 DNA reads as TGTGCCAGCAGCTTGATCTCCAGATCGAATAACTATGGCTACACCTTC. This gives the protein CASSLISRSNNYGYTF.

This clonotype has just a few counts. The chain links TRBV6-5 to TRBJ1-2; tentatively, D is TRBD1 (5 bases). Germline V CDR1 and CDR2: MNHEY, SVGAGI. Trimming cost V 5 bases and J 4 bases, with 11 bases left between them. The CDR3 is made up of 13 amino acids. This CDR3 is CASSRGLSYGYTF. CDR3 DNA: TGTGCCAGCAGTAGGGGTTTGTCCTATGGCTACACCTTC.

The gene calls are TRBV6-1 and TRBJ2-3; D gene unclear. Trimming removed 3 bases at V and 1 base at J, with 11 bases between. CDR1 and CDR2 (germline): MNHNS, SASEGT. The CDR3 runs to 15 residues. The DNA for the CDR3 is TGTGCCAGCAGTGAGAGAGCGACCCGCACAGATACGCAGTATTTT. Protein product: CASSERATRTDTQYF.

The CDR3 reads CASSSHGTKNIQYF. CDR3 nucleotide sequence: TGTGCCAGCAGTTCCCATGGGACCAAAAACATTCAGTACTTC. V is TRBV6-2 or TRBV6-3 and J is TRBJ2-4; D gene unclear. CDR1 is MNHEY, CDR2 SVGEGT, per germline. The CDR3 contains 14 residues. V lost 4 bases and J lost 2, with 9 bases in between.

The gene calls are TRBV7-6 and TRBJ1-3, with a tentative D call TRBD1 (6 bases). This CDR3 contains 13 residues. V dropped 4 bases and J dropped 10 bases, with 14 bases sitting between them. Germline V gene data show CDR1 as SGHVS and CDR2 as FNYEAQ. CDR3 in amino acids: CASSSRDKPTIYF. CDR3 in DNA: TGTGCCAGCAGCTCGCGGGACAAACCAACCATATATTTT.

This chain joins TRBV9 and TRBJ1-2; no firm D call. V dropped 8 bases and J dropped 4 bases, with 6 bases sitting between them. Per the germline V gene, CDR1 is SGDLS and CDR2 is YYNGEE. The CDR3 runs 10 residues. The CDR3 bases are TGTGCCAGTTGGGGCTATGGCTACACCTTC. Encoded protein: CASWGYGYTF.